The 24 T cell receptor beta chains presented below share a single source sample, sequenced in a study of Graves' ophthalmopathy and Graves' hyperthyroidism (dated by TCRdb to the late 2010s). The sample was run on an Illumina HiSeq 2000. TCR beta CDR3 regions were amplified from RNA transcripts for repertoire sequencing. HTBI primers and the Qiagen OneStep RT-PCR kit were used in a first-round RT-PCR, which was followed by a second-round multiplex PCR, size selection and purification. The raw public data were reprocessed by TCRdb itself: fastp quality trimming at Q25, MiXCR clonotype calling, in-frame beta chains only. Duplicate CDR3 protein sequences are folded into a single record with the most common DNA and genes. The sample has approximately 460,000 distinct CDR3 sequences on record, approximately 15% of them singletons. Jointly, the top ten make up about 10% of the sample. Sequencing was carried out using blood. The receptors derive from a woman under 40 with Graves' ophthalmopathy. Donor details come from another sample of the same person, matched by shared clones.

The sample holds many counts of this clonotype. DNA for the CDR3: TGTGCCAGCAGCCCCCAGGGGGGGAGCTATGGCTACACCTTC. It translates to CASSPQGGSYGYTF. The V and J genes are TRBV6-5 and TRBJ1-2; 7 nucleotides align to TRBD1. J lost 4 bases, V lost 6 bases, and 8 bases had no gene match. CDR1 MNHEY and CDR2 SVGAGI come from the germline V gene. CDR3 length equals 14 residues.

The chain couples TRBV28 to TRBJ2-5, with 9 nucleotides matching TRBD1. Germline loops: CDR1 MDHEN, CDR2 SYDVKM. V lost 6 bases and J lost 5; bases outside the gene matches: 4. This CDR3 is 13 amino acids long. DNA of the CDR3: TGTGCCAGCAGAGGACAGGGGAAGGAGACCCAGTACTTC. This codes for CASRGQGKETQYF. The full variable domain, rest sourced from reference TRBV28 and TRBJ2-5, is DVKVTQSSRYLVKRTGEKVFLECVQDMDHENMFWYRQDPGLGLRLIYFSYDVKMKEKGDIPEGYSVSREKKERFSLILESASTNQTSMYLCASRGQGKETQYFGPGTRLLVL.

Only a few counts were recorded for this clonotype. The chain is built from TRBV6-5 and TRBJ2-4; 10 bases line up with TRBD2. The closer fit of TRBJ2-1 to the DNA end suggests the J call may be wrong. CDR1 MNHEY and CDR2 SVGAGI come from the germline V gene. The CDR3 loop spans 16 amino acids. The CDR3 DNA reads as TGTGCCAGCAGTTACGAAGGTCTAGCGGGAGTCTGGGAGCAGTTCTTC. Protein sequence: CASSYEGLAGVWEQFF.

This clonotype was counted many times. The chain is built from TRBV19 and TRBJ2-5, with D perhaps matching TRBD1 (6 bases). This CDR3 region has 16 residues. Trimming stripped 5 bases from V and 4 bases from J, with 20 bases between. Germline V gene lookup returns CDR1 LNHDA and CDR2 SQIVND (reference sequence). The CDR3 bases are TGTGCCAGTAGTGTTAAGGCACAGGGTCGGAGAGAGACCCAGTACTTC. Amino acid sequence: CASSVKAQGRRETQYF.

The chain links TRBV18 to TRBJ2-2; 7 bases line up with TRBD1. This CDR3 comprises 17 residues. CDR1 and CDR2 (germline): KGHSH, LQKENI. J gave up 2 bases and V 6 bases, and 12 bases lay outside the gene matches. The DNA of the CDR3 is TGTGCCAGCTCGCAGTTCCCGGGACAGCTTAACACCGGGGAGCTGTTTTTT. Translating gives CASSQFPGQLNTGELFF.

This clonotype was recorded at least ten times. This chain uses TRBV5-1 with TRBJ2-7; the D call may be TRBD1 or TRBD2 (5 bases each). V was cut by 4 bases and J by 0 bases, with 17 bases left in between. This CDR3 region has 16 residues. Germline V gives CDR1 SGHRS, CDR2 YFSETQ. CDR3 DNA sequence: TGCGCCAGCAGCCTGGCTGGAGGTGGGGCCTCCTACGAGCAGTACTTC. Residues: CASSLAGGGASYEQYF.

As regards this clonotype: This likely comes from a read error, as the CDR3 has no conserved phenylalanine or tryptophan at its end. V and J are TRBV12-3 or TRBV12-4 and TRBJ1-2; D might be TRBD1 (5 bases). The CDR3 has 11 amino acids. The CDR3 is CASSLAQGYTY. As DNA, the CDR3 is TGTGCTAGCAGTTTAGCGCAGGGTTACACCTAC.

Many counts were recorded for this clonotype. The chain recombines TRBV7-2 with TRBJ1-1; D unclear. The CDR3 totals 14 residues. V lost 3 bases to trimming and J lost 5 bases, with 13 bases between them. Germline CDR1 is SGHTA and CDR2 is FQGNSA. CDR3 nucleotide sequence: TGTGCCAGCAGCTTTGGGCGAGGAGGAACTGAAGCTTTCTTT. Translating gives CASSFGRGGTEAFF.

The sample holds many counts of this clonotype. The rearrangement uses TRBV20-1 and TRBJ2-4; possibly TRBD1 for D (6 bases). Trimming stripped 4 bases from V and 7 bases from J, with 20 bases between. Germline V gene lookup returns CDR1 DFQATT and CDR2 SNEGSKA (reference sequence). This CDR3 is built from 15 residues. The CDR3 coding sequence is TGCAGTGCTACAGGGGCCCGTTCTTTTGAGAACATTCAGTACTTC. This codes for CSATGARSFENIQYF.

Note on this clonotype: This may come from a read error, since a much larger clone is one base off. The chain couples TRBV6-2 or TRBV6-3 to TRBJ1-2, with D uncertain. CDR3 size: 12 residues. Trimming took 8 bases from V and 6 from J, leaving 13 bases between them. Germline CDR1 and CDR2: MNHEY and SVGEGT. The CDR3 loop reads CASVSTADGYTF. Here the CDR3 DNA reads TGTGCCAGCGTCAGCACCGCCGATGGCTACACCTTC.

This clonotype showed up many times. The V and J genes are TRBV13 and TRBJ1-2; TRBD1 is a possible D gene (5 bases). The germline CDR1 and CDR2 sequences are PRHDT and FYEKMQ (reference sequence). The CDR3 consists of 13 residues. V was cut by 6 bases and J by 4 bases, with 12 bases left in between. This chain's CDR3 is CASRRGEGYGYTF. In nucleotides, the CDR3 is TGTGCCAGCAGGCGGGGGGAGGGCTATGGCTACACCTTC.

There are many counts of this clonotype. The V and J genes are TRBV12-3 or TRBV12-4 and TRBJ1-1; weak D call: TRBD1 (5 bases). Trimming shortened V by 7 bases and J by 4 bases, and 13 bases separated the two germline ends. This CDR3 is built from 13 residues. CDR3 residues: CASKAGMGTEAFF. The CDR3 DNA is TGTGCCAGCAAGGCAGGGATGGGCACTGAAGCTTTCTTT.

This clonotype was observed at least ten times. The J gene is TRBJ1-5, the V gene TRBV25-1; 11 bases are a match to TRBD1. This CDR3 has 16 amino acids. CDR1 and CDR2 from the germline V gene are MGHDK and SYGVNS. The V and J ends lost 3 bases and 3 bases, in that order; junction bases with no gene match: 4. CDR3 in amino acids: CASSDGTGGFNQPQHF. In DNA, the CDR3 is TGTGCCAGCAGTGACGGGACAGGGGGTTTCAATCAGCCCCAGCATTTT.

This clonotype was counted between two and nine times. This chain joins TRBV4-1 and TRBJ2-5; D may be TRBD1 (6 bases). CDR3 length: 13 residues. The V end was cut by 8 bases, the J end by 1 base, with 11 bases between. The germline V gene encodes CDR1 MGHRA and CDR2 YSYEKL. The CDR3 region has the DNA TGCGCCAGCGGGGGCCTCTCCCAAGAGACCCAGTACTTC. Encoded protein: CASGGLSQETQYF.

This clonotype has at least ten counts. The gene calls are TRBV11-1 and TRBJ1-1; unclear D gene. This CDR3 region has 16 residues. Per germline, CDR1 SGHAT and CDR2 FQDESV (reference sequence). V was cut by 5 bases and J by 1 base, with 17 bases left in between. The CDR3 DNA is TGTGCCAGCAGCCCACCCCGCCGGGGATCGAACACTGAAGCTTTCTTT. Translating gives CASSPPRRGSNTEAFF.

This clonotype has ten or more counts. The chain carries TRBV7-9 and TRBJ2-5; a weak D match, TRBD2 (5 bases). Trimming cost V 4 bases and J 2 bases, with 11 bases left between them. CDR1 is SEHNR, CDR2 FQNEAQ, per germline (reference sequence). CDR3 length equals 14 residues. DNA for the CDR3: TGTGCCAGCAGCTCGGACTGGGGACAAGAGACCCAGTACTTC. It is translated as CASSSDWGQETQYF.

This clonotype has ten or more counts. The CDR3 DNA is TGCAGTGCTAGATTTGTTAGCGGGACTGTGCAGTACTTC. Translating gives CSARFVSGTVQYF. The chain combines TRBV20-1 with TRBJ2-7; TRBD2 matches 8 bases. This CDR3 comprises 13 residues. CDR1 and CDR2 (germline): DFQATT, SNEGSKA (reference sequence). V dropped 2 bases and J dropped 9; count of bases not matched to a gene: 9.

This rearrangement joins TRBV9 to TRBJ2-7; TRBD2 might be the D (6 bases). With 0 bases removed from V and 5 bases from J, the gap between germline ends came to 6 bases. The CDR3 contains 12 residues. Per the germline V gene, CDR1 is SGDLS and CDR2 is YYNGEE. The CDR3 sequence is CASSVAGDEQYF. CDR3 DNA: TGTGCCAGCAGCGTAGCGGGGGACGAGCAGTACTTC.

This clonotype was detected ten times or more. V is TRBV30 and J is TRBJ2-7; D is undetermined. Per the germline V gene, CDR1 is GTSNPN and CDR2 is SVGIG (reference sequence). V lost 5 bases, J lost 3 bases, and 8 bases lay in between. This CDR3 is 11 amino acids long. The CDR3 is CAWDDHYEQYF. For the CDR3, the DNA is TGTGCCTGGGACGACCACTACGAGCAGTACTTC.

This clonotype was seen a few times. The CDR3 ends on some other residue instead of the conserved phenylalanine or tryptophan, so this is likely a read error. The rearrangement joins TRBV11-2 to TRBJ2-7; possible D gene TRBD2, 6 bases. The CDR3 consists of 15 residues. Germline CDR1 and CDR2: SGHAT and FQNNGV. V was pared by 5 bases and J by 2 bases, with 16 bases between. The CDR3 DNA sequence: TGTGCCAGCAGCCCCCGGCGGGGTTCTCCCTACGAGCAGTACCTC. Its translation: CASSPRRGSPYEQYL.

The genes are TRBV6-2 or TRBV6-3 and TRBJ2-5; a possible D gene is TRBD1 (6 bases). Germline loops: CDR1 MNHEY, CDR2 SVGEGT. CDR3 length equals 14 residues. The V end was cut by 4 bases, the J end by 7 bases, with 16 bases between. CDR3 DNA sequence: TGTGCCAGCAGTTTACAGGGCCCTGCCGGGACCCAGTACTTC. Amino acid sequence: CASSLQGPAGTQYF.

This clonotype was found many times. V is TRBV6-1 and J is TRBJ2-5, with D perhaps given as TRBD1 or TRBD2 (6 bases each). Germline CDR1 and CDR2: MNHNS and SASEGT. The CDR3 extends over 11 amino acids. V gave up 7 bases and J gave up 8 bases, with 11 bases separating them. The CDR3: CASMGGATQYF. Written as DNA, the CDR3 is TGTGCCAGCATGGGGGGCGCAACCCAGTACTTC.

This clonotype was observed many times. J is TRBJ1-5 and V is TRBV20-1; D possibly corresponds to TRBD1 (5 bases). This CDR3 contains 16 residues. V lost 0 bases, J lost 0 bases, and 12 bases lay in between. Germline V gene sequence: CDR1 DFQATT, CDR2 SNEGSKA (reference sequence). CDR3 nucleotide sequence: TGCAGTGCTAGAGATTGGGGGGAGGGTAGCAATCAGCCCCAGCATTTT. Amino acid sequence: CSARDWGEGSNQPQHF.

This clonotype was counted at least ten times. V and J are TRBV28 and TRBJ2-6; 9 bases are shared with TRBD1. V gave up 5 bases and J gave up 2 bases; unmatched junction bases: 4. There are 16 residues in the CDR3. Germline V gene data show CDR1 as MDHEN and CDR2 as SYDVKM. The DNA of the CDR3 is TGTGCCAGCAGTCCGAGGGACAGGGCTGGGGCCAACGTCCTGACTTTC. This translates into CASSPRDRAGANVLTF.